This T cell receptor (beta chain) was sequenced in a study of shared clonotypes between healthy human individuals. Study-wide context: For every donor, three CD4 naive, three CD4 memory, two CD8 naive and one CD8 memory plates were used. Findings and caveats of the study: It was expected that sequencing depth would affect clonotype sharing among donors.

Concerning this clone: Antigen specificity is unknown.

Negatively enriched CD4+ T cells were divided by CD45RA into naive and memory. TCRdb keeps only in-frame clones here, not all; method: immunoSEQ multiplex PCR. The sample records 1.5 million to 1.9 million clones, 95% to 99% being singletons. The CDR3 length is 13 residues. In germline, CDR1 is MNHEY, CDR2 SMNVEV (reference sequence). The V end lost 3 bases, the J end lost 2 bases, and 7 bases lay between the germline ends. Sequencing was done on a sample of naive CD4+ T cells sorted from blood. As to subset: CD45RA+ positively selected. The rearrangement joins TRBV27 to TRBJ1-1; D gene ambiguous. The receptor's source is a man aged 25-45 years in good health. The CDR3 loop reads CASSFVPNTEAFF. CDR3 bases: TGTGCCAGCAGTTTCGTCCCAAACACTGAAGCTTTCTTT.